These T cell receptor beta chains were read from a single sample in a study of radiotherapy plus CTLA-4 blockade in lung cancer. Some clones are missing from TCRdb's copy, which holds only in-frame ones; the method was immunoSEQ multiplex PCR. The sample records some 110,000 clones, around 84% being singletons. The source was peripheral blood, collected from a patient treated with radiotherapy plus ipilimumab. The source is a human donor with non-small cell lung cancer that progressed on radiotherapy plus ipilimumab. Some clones in this sample may be carry-over from other donors' samples. Each CDR3 is given with its conserved first and last residue. D genes are given only for firm matches. Clone size appears in some rows only: once, few, many, or a class for an expanded clone.

length: 15; size: -; J: TRBJ1-4; V: TRBV5-1; D: -; CDR3: CASSLFSGDDEKLFF; DNA: TGCGCCAGCAGCTTATTTTCCGGGGATGATGAAAAACTGTTTTTT
length: 15; size: -; J: TRBJ1-4; V: TRBV30; D: -; CDR3: CACAGGGHLNEKLFF; DNA: TGTGCCTGTGCGGGTGGAGGACACTTAAATGAAAAACTGTTTTTT
length: 14; size: -; J: TRBJ2-2; V: TRBV25-1; D: TRBD1; CDR3: CASQTYRGTGELFF; DNA: TGTGCCAGCCAGACGTACAGGGGCACCGGGGAGCTGTTTTTT
length: 15; size: -; J: TRBJ1-2; V: TRBV6-1; D: -; CDR3: CASSESVGEFYGYTF; DNA: TGTGCCAGCAGTGAGTCGGTGGGTGAGTTTTATGGCTACACCTTC
length: 14; size: -; J: TRBJ2-5; V: TRBV13; D: -; CDR3: CASSLNVGDGTQYF; DNA: TGTGCCAGCAGCTTAAATGTAGGGGATGGGACCCAGTACTTC
length: 15; size: -; J: TRBJ1-6; V: TRBV28; D: -; CDR3: CASSRGILLDSPLHF; DNA: TGTGCCAGCAGTCGGGGAATCTTGCTCGATTCACCCCTCCACTTT
length: 15; size: -; J: TRBJ2-5; V: TRBV5-6; D: TRBD1; CDR3: CASSPPRTGEETQYF; DNA: TGTGCCAGCAGCCCCCCCCGGACAGGGGAAGAGACCCAGTACTTC
length: 13; size: -; J: TRBJ2-2; V: TRBV28; D: -; CDR3: CASDSTNTGELFF; DNA: TGTGCCTCCGACAGTACGAACACCGGGGAGCTGTTTTTT
length: 14; size: -; J: TRBJ1-1; V: TRBV14; D: -; CDR3: CASSQVRSNTEAFF; DNA: TGTGCCAGCAGCCAGGTCAGGTCGAACACTGAAGCTTTCTTT
length: 13; size: -; J: TRBJ2-7; V: TRBV11-2; D: -; CDR3: CASSYNGAGEQYF; DNA: TGTGCCAGCAGCTACAACGGGGCCGGCGAGCAGTACTTC
length: 13; size: many; J: TRBJ2-7; V: TRBV4-3; D: -; CDR3: CASSQILGGEQYF; DNA: TGCGCCAGCAGCCAAATCCTGGGCGGGGAGCAGTACTTC